The sequence of this T cell receptor (beta chain) was determined in a study of cytomegalovirus exposure and HLA in healthy donors. This clone was counted a few times. The antigen remains unidentified. One end of the junction is discordant with germline, which a read error may explain. Germline V gives CDR1 SQVTM, CDR2 ANQGSEA. The CDR3 extends over 12 amino acids. Study-wide points: It was confirmed in vitro that three of the CMV-associated chains were specific for CMV antigens.

These donors counted as nominally healthy when sampled, but unrecorded immune exposures were likely. The PCR employed 60 Vbeta primers together with 13 Jbeta primers. Only in-frame clones appear in the TCRdb table, and some are missing; sequencing was by immunoSEQ multiplex PCR. The table includes around 130,000 clones, about 80% detected once. This TCR came from a woman in her fifties or sixties in good health and CMV-seronegative. The sample comprised PBMCs. The rearrangement joins TRBV29-1 to TRBJ1-5; 9 nucleotides match TRBD1. The CDR3 protein is CSGGDRDQPQNF. For the CDR3, the DNA is TGCAGCGGGGGGGACAGGGATCAGCCCCAGAATTTT.